This T cell receptor (beta chain) derives from a study of blood T cell repertoires in COVID-19. Study-wide background: T cells, B-cell-depleted T cells, or PBMCs provided the cDNA or gDNA that served as material.

In the authors' methods: Nucleated cell counts were estimated from reference gene primer amplification. Profiling relied on immunoSEQ multiplex PCR, and the TCRdb table lists in-frame clones only, not all of them. The D gene and trimming were derived from the DNA, and the V and J assignments and clone size from that table. Of approximately 90,000 clones in the sample, 87% were seen once. V shed 5 bases, J shed 4 bases, and the junction held 2 bases outside the gene matches. This CDR3 comprises 13 residues. Sequencing was carried out using peripheral blood. The clonotype was recovered from an elderly woman with acute or convalescent COVID-19. The rearrangement links TRBV12-3 or TRBV12-4 to TRBJ1-5, with TRBD1 matching over 7 bases. Here the CDR3 DNA reads TGTGCCAGCAGTGACAGGGTGAATCAGCCCCAGCATTTT. Protein sequence: CASSDRVNQPQHF.